The source of this TCR beta chain is a study of T cells in Graves' hyperthyroidism and ophthalmopathy. Study-wide findings and caveats: Stable hyperthyroidism was separated from ophthalmopathy by a model based on 13 V-J features.

CDR3 length equals 13 residues. Germline CDR1 and CDR2: DFQATT and SNEGSKA (reference sequence). J gave up 2 bases and V 2 bases, and 2 bases lay outside the gene matches. Researchers took RNA transcripts and amplified the TCR beta CDR3 regions from them. Carried out on the TCR CDR3, a first-round RT-PCR used the HTBI primer set. TCRdb reprocessed the multiplex PCR reads with MiXCR, giving one entry per CDR3 protein. The data show around 300,000 distinct CDR3 sequences, 15% to 20% seen once. About this clonotype itself: Antigen unknown.

Fresh peripheral blood, roughly 9.3 ml, was the source of the PBMCs. The chain carries TRBV20-1 and TRBJ2-7; the match to TRBD1 covers 8 bases. Material for sequencing was blood. The sequence was collected from a man aged 45-65 years with Graves' ophthalmopathy. This chain's CDR3 is CSARKGQAYEQYF. In DNA form, the CDR3 reads TGCAGTGCTAGAAAGGGACAGGCCTACGAGCAGTACTTC.